Given below is one TCR beta chain in context. Original handling: Reference gene primers were amplified, and this amplification served to estimate nucleated cell counts. The table came from immunoSEQ multiplex PCR; TCRdb's copy has only in-frame clones and leaves some out. V, J and clone size are those of that table, while D and trimming were read from the DNA. The top ten hold approximately 9.8% of the sample, which has 30,000 to 35,000 clones, 91% seen once. V was shortened by 5 bases and J by 3 bases, with 11 bases between the two germline ends. Per germline, CDR1 SEHNR and CDR2 FQNEAQ (reference sequence). The CDR3 spans 13 residues. This entry belongs to a study of blood T cell repertoires in COVID-19. Study details: Samples of COVID-19 (acute and convalescent) were obtained from the United States, Italy and Spain. T cells, B-cell-depleted T cells, or PBMCs supplied cDNA or gDNA.

The rearrangement uses TRBV7-9 and TRBJ2-7; D remains ambiguous. The source is a human donor with active COVID-19. The donor label of this sample is uncertain. The sequenced sample was peripheral blood. The CDR3 nucleotides are TGTGCCAGCAGCGTCTCTAGTATCTACGAGCAGTACTTC. This gives the protein CASSVSSIYEQYF.